This T cell receptor beta chain emerged from a study of technical replicates of blood from a handful of donors. Some clones are missing from TCRdb's copy, which holds only in-frame ones; the method was immunoSEQ multiplex PCR. This sample has just under 85,000 clones, with roughly 92% found just once. This CDR3 region has 15 residues. V gave up 5 bases and J gave up 4 bases; unmatched junction bases: 11. From germline, CDR1 is MDHEN and CDR2 SYDVKM. This clonotype was sampled from a human donor in good health. V is TRBV28 and J is TRBJ2-7; TRBD2 aligns across 7 bases. What was sequenced was T cells isolated from PBMCs. The CDR3 bases are TGTGCCAGCAGTACAACTAGCGTCGGAGATTACGAGCAGTACTTC. It encodes CASSTTSVGDYEQYF.